This TCR beta chain was captured by sequencing in a study of cytomegalovirus exposure and HLA in healthy donors. Nominally healthy donors provided the samples, though records likely missed some immune exposures. General observations from the study: By HLA locus, TCR association rates varied in a later analysis, with DRB1 showing the most and HLA-C the fewest. Later, an analysis showed that TCR beta chains associated with HLA were more clonally expanded than others that were equally common.

There are 14 residues in the CDR3. Germline V gene sequence: CDR1 MGHRA, CDR2 YSYEKL. J gave up 6 bases and V 4 bases, and 8 bases lay outside the gene matches. A word on this clone: Its target is not known.

60 Vbeta and 13 Jbeta primers were used in PCR. Method: immunoSEQ multiplex PCR; TCRdb's copy keeps in-frame clones and lacks some. This table has approximately 150,000 clones, about a tenth appearing once. Sequences were obtained from PBMCs. The chain employs TRBV4-1 and TRBJ2-7; TRBD1 matches 8 bases. The clonotype originates from a male donor in good health and CMV-seronegative. In DNA form, the CDR3 reads TGCGCCAGCAGCCTTCTAAGGACAGGGTCCGAGCAGTACTTC. Translation: CASSLLRTGSEQYF.